One TCR beta chain is described in this entry. As yet, its antigen is unknown. It was with a sample-barcoded 5' primer and a J-beta primer mix that a second PCR of about 7 to 12 cycles was run. Each TCR beta cDNA got a 12-nucleotide random molecular identifier. TCRdb fed the 5' RACE reads into MiXCR, producing one record per CDR3 protein. The sample gives around 970,000 distinct CDR3 sequences, about 53% of which show up once; over 20% is in the top ten. Individuals who donated were healthy Caucasians from Russia aged 6 to 90. No fewer than 5.5 micrograms of total RNA were isolated from every sample. The germline V gene encodes CDR1 ENHRY and CDR2 SYGVKD. Deletions cut 10 bases from V and 8 bases from J, with 20 bases between. The CDR3 consists of 13 residues. This sample was taken from a study of blood T cells in healthy people across ages. Whole-study results and caveats: Diversity figures based on one million T cells were deemed too low.

The sequenced material came from blood. This chain connects TRBV10-3 to TRBJ1-2; D gene unclear. The source is a woman in her sixties in good health. The CDR3 nucleotides are TGTGCCAGCGCCTCGGAACAGCGGGAGGGCTACACCTTC. Its protein product is CASASEQREGYTF.